The rows below give T cell receptor beta chains drawn from one sample of a study of early T cells in non-severe SARS-CoV-2 infection. TCRdb fed the 5' RACE reads into MiXCR, producing one record per CDR3 protein. The top ten hold about 8.5% of the sample, which has 45,000 to 55,000 distinct CDR3 sequences, approximately 9.8% seen once. What was sequenced was whole blood. These receptors were obtained from an adult who was a healthcare worker with PCR-confirmed SARS-CoV-2 infection or an uninfected control (not recorded which). CDR3s include the opening cysteine and the closing phenylalanine or tryptophan. D genes are given only for firm matches. Not every row has a clone size; where given, it reads once, few, many or a size class.

>many|TRBV13|TRBJ1-1|NA
TGTGCCAGCAGCTTACGAGACGACCTTGAAGCTTTCTTT
CASSLRDDLEAFF
>NA|TRBV28|TRBJ2-7|TRBD1
TGTGCCAGCCTACCCGTGACAGGGGCCGGCCACGAGCAGTACTTC
CASLPVTGAGHEQYF
>many|TRBV7-2|TRBJ2-5|NA
TGTGCCAGCAGCTTCCCTAGCTCGAGCAGGGTCGGCGAGACCCAGTACTTC
CASSFPSSSRVGETQYF
>few|TRBV18|TRBJ2-3|NA
TGTGCCAGCTCACCGATGGCCCCAGGCACAGATACGCAGTATTTT
CASSPMAPGTDTQYF
>NA|TRBV29-1|TRBJ1-1|NA
TGCAGCGTTGAAGTGGGACGGGACACTGAAGCTTTCTTT
CSVEVGRDTEAFF
>NA|TRBV7-2|TRBJ2-3|NA
TGTGCCAGCAGCAAAGTAGCGTCTAGCACAGATACGCAGTATTTT
CASSKVASSTDTQYF
>many|TRBV29-1|TRBJ1-1|NA
TGCAGCGTACCGACAGAGGGGGAAACTGAAGCTTTCTTT
CSVPTEGETEAFF
>many|TRBV18|TRBJ2-7|TRBD2
TGTGCCAGCTCACCCCTGGGGGACTACGACTACGAGCAGTACTTC
CASSPLGDYDYEQYF
>few|TRBV30|TRBJ2-1|NA
TGTGCCTGGAGTGCGGGGGCTGAGCAGTTCTTC
CAWSAGAEQFF
>NA|TRBV6-5|TRBJ1-2|NA
TGTGCCAGCCAAGCTGGGAGGGGTCACTATGGCTACACCTTC
CASQAGRGHYGYTF
>many|TRBV7-2|TRBJ1-5|NA
TGTGCCAGCAGCTTAGACAGGGGCAATCAGCCCCAGCATTTT
CASSLDRGNQPQHF
>many|TRBV24-1|TRBJ2-2|NA
TGTGCCACCAGCCAGGGCGGGATCCGAACAGGCGGGGAGCTGTTTTTT
CATSQGGIRTGGELFF
>many|TRBV9|TRBJ2-3|TRBD2
TGTGCCAGCAGCGTAGGGTTAACTAGCGGGAGAGATACGCAGTATTTT
CASSVGLTSGRDTQYF
>few|TRBV20-1|TRBJ1-2|NA
TGCAGTGCCCCGGGCGACTCCCTGCGGAGTGGCTACACCTTC
CSAPGDSLRSGYTF
>NA|TRBV13|TRBJ1-1|NA
TGTGCCAGCAGCTTAGAGAGTTCTACAAGGGCTTTCTTT
CASSLESSTRAFF
>many|TRBV13|TRBJ2-1|TRBD2
TGTGCCAGCAGCTTGGGCCCGGGACTAGCGGACAATGAGCAGTTCTTC
CASSLGPGLADNEQFF
>few|TRBV6-4|TRBJ1-1|NA
TGTGCCAGCAGTGATTCTTGGAACACTGAAGCTTTCTTT
CASSDSWNTEAFF
>NA|TRBV14|TRBJ1-5|NA
TGTGCCAGCAGCCGATCGGACAGCTTGCCCCAGCATTTT
CASSRSDSLPQHF
>NA|TRBV19|TRBJ1-5|NA
TGTGCCAGCAGGGAACGCTATAGCAATCAGCCCCAGCATTTT
CASRERYSNQPQHF
>NA|TRBV7-9|TRBJ1-4|NA
TGTGCCAGCAGCTTAAATGAGGCGGGGGAAAAACTGTTTTTT
CASSLNEAGEKLFF
>many|TRBV11-3|TRBJ2-2|NA
TGTGCCAGCAGCTCCAACCCGGAAAACACCGGGGAGCTGTTTTTT
CASSSNPENTGELFF
>NA|TRBV2|TRBJ2-3|NA
TGTGCCAGCAGTGATTGGGTACGGACAGATACGCAGTATTTT
CASSDWVRTDTQYF
>few|TRBV7-9|TRBJ2-1|NA
TGTGCCAGCAGCTTAGCGGGCGGGGTAACCTACAATGAGCAGTTCTTC
CASSLAGGVTYNEQFF
>many|TRBV5-1|TRBJ2-2|NA
TGCGCCAGCAGCTTGGCCGAGGGCAGCCCCTACACCGGGGAGCTGTTTTTT
CASSLAEGSPYTGELFF
>many|TRBV6-6|TRBJ1-3|NA
TGTGCCAGCAGCCCCGGGCCGGCGGCGGGTGGAAACACCATATATTTT
CASSPGPAAGGNTIYF
>NA|TRBV29-1|TRBJ2-7|NA
TGCAGCGTTGAGGATAGACAGGCCATCTCCTACGAGCAGTACTTC
CSVEDRQAISYEQYF
>many|TRBV4-2|TRBJ1-1|NA
TGTGCCAGCAGCCAGGGAGGGGAACGTGAAGCTTTCTTT
CASSQGGEREAFF
>few|TRBV7-9|TRBJ1-1|NA
TGTGCCAGCGGAGATCGATGGGCTGAAGCTTTCTTT
CASGDRWAEAFF
>many|TRBV27|TRBJ2-7|TRBD2
TGTGCCAGCAGTTGGGAGGGGAACTACGAGCAGTACTTC
CASSWEGNYEQYF
>few|TRBV5-1|TRBJ1-6|NA
TGCGCCAGCAACTTCAAGGGGGATTCACCCCTCCACTTT
CASNFKGDSPLHF
>NA|TRBV6-2/TRBV6-3|TRBJ2-3|NA
TGTGCCAGCAGTAAGGATAGTCAGCTCATAAGTACGCAGTATTTT
CASSKDSQLISTQYF
>many|TRBV15|TRBJ2-2|NA
TGTGCCACCAGCAGAGTTAGTCCCGGGGAGCTGTTTTTT
CATSRVSPGELFF
>many|TRBV10-3|TRBJ2-3|TRBD2
TGTGCCATCAGTGAGGGGCGGGAGGCCACAGATACGCAGTATTTT
CAISEGREATDTQYF
>many|TRBV5-6|TRBJ2-1|TRBD2
TGTGCCAGCAGCTTGGCCCGGCTAGCGGGAAAAACCTACAATGAGCAGTTCTTC
CASSLARLAGKTYNEQFF
>NA|TRBV9|TRBJ2-1|TRBD2
TGTGCCAGCAGCGTAGAGGCGGGAGTGGATGAGCAGTTCTTC
CASSVEAGVDEQFF
>few|TRBV10-3|TRBJ2-1|NA
TGTGCCATCAGTGTCAAACCGGGAACGGACTACAATGAGCAGTTCTTC
CAISVKPGTDYNEQFF
>NA|TRBV7-6|TRBJ1-2|NA
TGTGCCAGCAGCTTAGCTGTACAGGCAAATGGCTACACCTTC
CASSLAVQANGYTF
>few|TRBV27|TRBJ2-7|TRBD1
TGTGCCAGCAGGCTTGGACAGGGACCCTACGAGCAGTACTTC
CASRLGQGPYEQYF
>many|TRBV28|TRBJ2-7|NA
TGTGCCAGCAGTTCCCTACTCGGGCAGTACTTC
CASSSLLGQYF
>many|TRBV10-3|TRBJ2-1|TRBD2
TGTGCCATCAGTGAAGGACTAGCGGGAGTGGCTGAGCAGTTCTTC
CAISEGLAGVAEQFF
>many|TRBV5-8|TRBJ1-1|NA
TGTGCCAGCAGCTTGGGAATGAACACTGAAGCTTTCTTT
CASSLGMNTEAFF
>NA|TRBV29-1|TRBJ2-7|TRBD2
TGCAGCGTTGAAGTGGCTAGCGGGAACGTCGAGCAGTACTTC
CSVEVASGNVEQYF
>NA|TRBV5-1|TRBJ2-1|TRBD2
TGCGCCAGCAGCTTGGTAGCGGGAGGAGTCGATGAGCAGTTCTTC
CASSLVAGGVDEQFF
>few|TRBV12-3/TRBV12-4|TRBJ2-1|TRBD2
TGTGCCAGCAGTTTGAGGGGACTAGCATCTGGTGAGCAGTTCTTC
CASSLRGLASGEQFF
>many|TRBV7-9|TRBJ2-7|NA
TGTGCCAGCAGCTATACCGGGACGGCACCCTACGAGCAGTACTTC
CASSYTGTAPYEQYF
>many|TRBV12-3/TRBV12-4|TRBJ1-5|NA
TGTGCCAGCAGGGTCCAGGGTATCAGCAATCAGCCCCAGCATTTT
CASRVQGISNQPQHF
>many|TRBV20-1|TRBJ2-3|TRBD1
TGCAGTGCTCTCCCGGGACAGGGACGCACAGATACGCAGTATTTT
CSALPGQGRTDTQYF
>NA|TRBV4-1|TRBJ2-3|TRBD2
TGCGCCAGCAGCCTCCGGACCGCGGGGAGGGCGACAGAAACGCAGTATTTT
CASSLRTAGRATETQYF
>NA|TRBV7-2|TRBJ2-7|TRBD2
TGTGCCAGCAGCCCCCACCCCGGACTAGCGGGTAGCGAGCAGTACTTC
CASSPHPGLAGSEQYF
>NA|TRBV6-2/TRBV6-3|TRBJ2-7|NA
TGTGCCAGCAGTTACACCAGCTACGAGCAGTACTTC
CASSYTSYEQYF
>few|TRBV20-1|TRBJ2-1|NA
TGCAGTGCCCCGACACCAGGGTCCTACAATGAGCAGTTCTTC
CSAPTPGSYNEQFF
>NA|TRBV20-1|TRBJ1-2|NA
TGCAGTGCTCCCCTCGAATTCGACAGCCCCTATGGCTACACCTTC
CSAPLEFDSPYGYTF
>NA|TRBV29-1|TRBJ2-1|TRBD2
TGCAGCGTAATAGATCGGGCTAGCGGGAGGCTGTTGGGCAATGAGCAGTTCTTC
CSVIDRASGRLLGNEQFF
>NA|TRBV29-1|TRBJ2-5|NA
TGCAGCGGAAAGGGGCGAGGGGAGACCCAGTACTTC
CSGKGRGETQYF
>NA|TRBV14|TRBJ2-3|NA
TGTGCCATCCATAACGAGTTTCCCACATGGGGCACAGATACGCAGTATTTT
CAIHNEFPTWGTDTQYF